This TCR beta chain was recorded in a study of T cell changes during pregnancy in multiple sclerosis. Clones were read by immunoSEQ multiplex PCR, and TCRdb kept only the in-frame ones, dropping some. Of roughly 58,000 clones listed, around 92% were seen once; the top ten hold 0.15% to 0.2%. Germline assignment: CDR1 SGHDT and CDR2 YYEEEE. The CDR3 is 15 residues long. With 4 bases clipped from V and 2 bases from J, the junction kept 8 bases outside the gene matches. The receptor's source is a female donor in good health, enrolled as a control in a pregnancy study. Sample: CD4+ T cells from peripheral blood mononuclear cells, taken after pregnancy. The chain couples TRBV5-6 to TRBJ1-2; TRBD1 agrees at 7 bases. The CDR3 spells CASSKQGIRNYGYTF. CDR3 coding DNA: TGTGCCAGCAGCAAACAGGGGATCCGCAACTATGGCTACACCTTC.